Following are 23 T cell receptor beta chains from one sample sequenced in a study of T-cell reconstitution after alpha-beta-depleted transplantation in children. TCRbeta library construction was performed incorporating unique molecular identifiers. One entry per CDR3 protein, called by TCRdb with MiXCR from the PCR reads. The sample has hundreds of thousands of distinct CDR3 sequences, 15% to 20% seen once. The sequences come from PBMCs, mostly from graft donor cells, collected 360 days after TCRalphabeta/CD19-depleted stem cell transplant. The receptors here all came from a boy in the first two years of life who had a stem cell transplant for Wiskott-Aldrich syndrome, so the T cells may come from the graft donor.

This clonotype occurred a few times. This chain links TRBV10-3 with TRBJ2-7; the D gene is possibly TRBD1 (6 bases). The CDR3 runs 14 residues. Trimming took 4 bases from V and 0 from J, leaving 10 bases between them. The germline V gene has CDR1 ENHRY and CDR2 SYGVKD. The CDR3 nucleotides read TGTGCCATCAGTGTCCGGGACACCTCCTACGAGCAGTACTTC. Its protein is CAISVRDTSYEQYF.

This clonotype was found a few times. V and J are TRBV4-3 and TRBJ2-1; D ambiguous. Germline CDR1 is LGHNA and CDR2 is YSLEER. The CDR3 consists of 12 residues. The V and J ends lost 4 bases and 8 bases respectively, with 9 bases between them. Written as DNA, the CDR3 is TGCGCCAGCAGCCGTTTAAACGATGAGCAGTTCTTC. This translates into CASSRLNDEQFF.

For the CDR3, the DNA is TGCGCCAGCAGAAGGTCCAAGGGATGGACCGGGGAGCTGTTTTTT. This sequence encodes CASRRSKGWTGELFF. The V gene is TRBV5-1, the J gene TRBJ2-2; D not resolved. The germline V gene encodes CDR1 SGHRS and CDR2 YFSETQ. This CDR3 spans 15 amino acids. The V end was cut by 5 bases, the J end by 5 bases, with 16 bases between.

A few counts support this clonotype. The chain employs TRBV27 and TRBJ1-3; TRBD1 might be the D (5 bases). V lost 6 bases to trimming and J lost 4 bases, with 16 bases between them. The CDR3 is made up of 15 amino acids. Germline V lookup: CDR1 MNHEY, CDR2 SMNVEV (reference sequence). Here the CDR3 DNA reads TGTGCCAGCAGCCGGAAAGGGACGTCCGGAAACACCATATATTTT. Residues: CASSRKGTSGNTIYF.

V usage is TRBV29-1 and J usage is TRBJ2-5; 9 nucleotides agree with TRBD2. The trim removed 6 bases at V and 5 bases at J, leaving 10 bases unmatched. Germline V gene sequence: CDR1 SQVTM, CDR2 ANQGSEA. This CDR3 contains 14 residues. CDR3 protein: CSVLRRGGLETQYF. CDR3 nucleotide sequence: TGCAGCGTCCTACGGCGGGGGGGCCTTGAGACCCAGTACTTC. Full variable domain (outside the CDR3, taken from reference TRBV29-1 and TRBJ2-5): SAVISQKPSRDICQRGTSLTIQCQVDSQVTMMFWYRQQPGQSLTLIATANQGSEATYESGFVIDKFPISRPNLTFSTLTVSNMSPEDSSIYLCSVLRRGGLETQYFGPGTRLLVL.

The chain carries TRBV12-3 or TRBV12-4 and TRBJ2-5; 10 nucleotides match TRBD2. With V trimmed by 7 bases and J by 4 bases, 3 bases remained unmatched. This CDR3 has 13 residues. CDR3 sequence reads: CASKSSGGETQYF. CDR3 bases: TGTGCCAGCAAGTCTAGCGGGGGAGAGACCCAGTACTTC.

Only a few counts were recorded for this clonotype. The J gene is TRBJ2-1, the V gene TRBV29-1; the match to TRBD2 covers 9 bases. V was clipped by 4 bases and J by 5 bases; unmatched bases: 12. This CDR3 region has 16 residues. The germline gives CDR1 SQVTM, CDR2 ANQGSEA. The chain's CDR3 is CSVGGGGRAPNNEQFF. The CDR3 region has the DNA TGCAGCGTTGGGGGAGGCGGGAGGGCCCCGAACAATGAGCAGTTCTTC.

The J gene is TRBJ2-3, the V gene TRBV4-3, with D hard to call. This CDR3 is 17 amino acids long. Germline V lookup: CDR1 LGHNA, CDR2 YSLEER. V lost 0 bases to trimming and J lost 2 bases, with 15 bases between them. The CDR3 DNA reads TGCGCCAGCAGCCAAGAGGTTTGGCAGTGGTCCACAGATACGCAGTATTTT. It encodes CASSQEVWQWSTDTQYF.

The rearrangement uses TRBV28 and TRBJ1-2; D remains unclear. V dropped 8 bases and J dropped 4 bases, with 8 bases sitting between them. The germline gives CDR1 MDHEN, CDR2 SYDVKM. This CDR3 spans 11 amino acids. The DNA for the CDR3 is TGTGCCAGCGGGGAACGCTATGGCTACACCTTC. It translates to CASGERYGYTF.

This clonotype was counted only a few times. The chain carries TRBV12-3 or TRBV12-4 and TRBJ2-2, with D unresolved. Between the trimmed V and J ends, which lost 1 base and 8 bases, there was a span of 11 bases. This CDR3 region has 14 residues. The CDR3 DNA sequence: TGTGCCAGCAGTTTAGTACCCAACGCTGGGGAGCTGTTTTTT. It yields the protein CASSLVPNAGELFF.

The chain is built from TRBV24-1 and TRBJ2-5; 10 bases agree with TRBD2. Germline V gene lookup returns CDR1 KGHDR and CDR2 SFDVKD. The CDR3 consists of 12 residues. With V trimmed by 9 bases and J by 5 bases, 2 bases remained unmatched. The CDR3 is CATASGSETQYF. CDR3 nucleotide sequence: TGTGCCACCGCTAGCGGGAGTGAGACCCAGTACTTC.

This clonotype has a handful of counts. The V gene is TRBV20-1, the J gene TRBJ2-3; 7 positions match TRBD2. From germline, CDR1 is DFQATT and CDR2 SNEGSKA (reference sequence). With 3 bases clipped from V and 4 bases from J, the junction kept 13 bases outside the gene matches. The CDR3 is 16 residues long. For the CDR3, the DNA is TGCAGTGCTAGCCATTGGGGGAGGGCCGCCCCAGATACGCAGTATTTT. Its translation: CSASHWGRAAPDTQYF.

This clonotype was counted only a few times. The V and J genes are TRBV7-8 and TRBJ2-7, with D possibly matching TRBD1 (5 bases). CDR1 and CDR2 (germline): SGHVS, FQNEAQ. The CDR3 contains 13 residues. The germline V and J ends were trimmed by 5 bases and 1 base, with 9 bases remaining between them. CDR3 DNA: TGTGCCAGCAGCGGCCGGACATCCTACGAGCAGTACTTC. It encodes CASSGRTSYEQYF.

CDR3 region: CASSPTGINEQFF. The CDR3 bases are TGTGCCAGCTCACCTACAGGAATCAATGAGCAGTTCTTC. This chain joins TRBV18 and TRBJ2-1, with D tentatively TRBD1 (5 bases). The V gene's germline CDR1 is KGHSH and CDR2 LQKENI. The V end lost 3 bases, the J end lost 6 bases, and 9 bases lay between the germline ends. The CDR3 extends over 13 amino acids.

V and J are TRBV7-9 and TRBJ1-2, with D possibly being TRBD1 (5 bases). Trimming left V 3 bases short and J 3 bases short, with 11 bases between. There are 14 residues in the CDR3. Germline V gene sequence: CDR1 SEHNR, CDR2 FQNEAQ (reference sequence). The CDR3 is CASSLVGRDYGYTF. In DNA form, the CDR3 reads TGTGCCAGCAGCTTGGTGGGCAGGGACTATGGCTACACCTTC.

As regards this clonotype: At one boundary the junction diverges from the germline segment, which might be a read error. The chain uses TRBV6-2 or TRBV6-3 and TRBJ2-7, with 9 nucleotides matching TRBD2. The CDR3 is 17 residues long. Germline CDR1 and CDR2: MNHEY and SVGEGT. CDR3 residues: CASSYYFSSGRHYEQYF. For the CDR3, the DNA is TGTGCCAGCAGCTACTACTTTTCCAGCGGGAGGCACTACGAGCAGTACTTC.

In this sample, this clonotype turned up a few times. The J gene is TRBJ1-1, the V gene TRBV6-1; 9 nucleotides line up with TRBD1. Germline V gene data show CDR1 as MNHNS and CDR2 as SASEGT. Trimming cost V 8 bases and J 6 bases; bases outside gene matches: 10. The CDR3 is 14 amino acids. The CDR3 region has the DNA TGTGCCAGCCGGACGACAGGGGGGCTCTCTGAAGCTTTCTTT. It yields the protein CASRTTGGLSEAFF.

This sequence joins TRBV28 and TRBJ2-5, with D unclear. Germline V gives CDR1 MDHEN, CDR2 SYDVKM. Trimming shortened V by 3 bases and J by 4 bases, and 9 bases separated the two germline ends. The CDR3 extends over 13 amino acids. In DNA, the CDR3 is TGTGCCAGCAGTTTCCTAGTAGCAGAGACCCAGTACTTC. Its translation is CASSFLVAETQYF.

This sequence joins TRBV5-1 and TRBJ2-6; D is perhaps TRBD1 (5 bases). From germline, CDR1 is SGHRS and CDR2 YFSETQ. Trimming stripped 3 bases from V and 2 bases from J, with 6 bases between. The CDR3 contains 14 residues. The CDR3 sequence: CASSWGAGANVLTF. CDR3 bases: TGCGCCAGCAGCTGGGGCGCTGGGGCCAACGTCCTGACTTTC.

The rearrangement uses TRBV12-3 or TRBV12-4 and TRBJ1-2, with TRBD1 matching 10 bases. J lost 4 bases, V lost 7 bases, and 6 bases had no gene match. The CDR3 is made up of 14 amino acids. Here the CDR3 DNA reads TGTGCCAGCACCCTGACAGGGGGCGCCTATGGCTACACCTTC. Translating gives CASTLTGGAYGYTF.

CDR3 region: CSARVDRDEQYF. As DNA, the CDR3 is TGCAGTGCTAGAGTCGACAGGGACGAGCAGTACTTC. The chain has TRBV20-1 and TRBJ2-7; 7 bases align to TRBD1. This CDR3 region has 12 residues. The V gene's germline CDR1 is DFQATT and CDR2 SNEGSKA (reference sequence). V lost 1 base to trimming and J lost 5 bases; unmatched junction nucleotides: 2.

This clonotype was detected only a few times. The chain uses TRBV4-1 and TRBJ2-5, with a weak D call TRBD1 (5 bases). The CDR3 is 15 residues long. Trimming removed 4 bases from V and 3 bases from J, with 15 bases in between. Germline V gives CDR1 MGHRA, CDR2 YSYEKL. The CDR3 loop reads CASSPRFRVEETQYF. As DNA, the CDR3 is TGCGCCAGCAGCCCCCGCTTCAGGGTTGAAGAGACCCAGTACTTC.

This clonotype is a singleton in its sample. In DNA, the CDR3 is TGTGCCAGCAGAGAGGACAGGCGGGCCAACGTCCTGACTTTC. This sequence encodes CASREDRRANVLTF. This chain links TRBV7-2 with TRBJ2-6, with 7 nucleotides matching TRBD1. The V and J ends lost 6 bases and 5 bases, in that order; junction bases with no gene match: 4. Germline V gives CDR1 SGHTA, CDR2 FQGNSA. This CDR3 contains 14 residues.